The 25 T cell receptor beta chains in this list originate from one sample, sequenced in a study of blood T cell repertoires in COVID-19. Clones were read by immunoSEQ multiplex PCR, and TCRdb kept only the in-frame ones, dropping some. Of 140,000 or so clones listed, roughly 80% were seen once; the top ten hold less than 7%. The sequencing sample was made of PBMCs or T cells enriched from blood (not recorded which). All receptors come from a middle-aged woman who had recovered from COVID-19.

This chain connects TRBV7-8 to TRBJ2-5, with a tentative D call TRBD2 (6 bases). The CDR3 runs to 17 residues. Trimming removed 5 bases at V and 0 bases at J, with 19 bases between. The germline CDR1 and CDR2 sequences are SGHVS and FQNEAQ. The CDR3 spells CASSPGLGSGHQETQYF. The CDR3 nucleotides read TGTGCCAGCAGCCCCGGGTTGGGTAGCGGTCACCAAGAGACCCAGTACTTC.

V and J are TRBV15 and TRBJ1-2; the match to TRBD1 covers 8 bases. CDR3 length equals 14 residues. The V gene end was trimmed by 5 bases and the J gene end by 4 bases; junction bases not matched to a gene: 6. Germline V gives CDR1 LNHNV, CDR2 YYDKDF (reference sequence). The CDR3 loop is CATSGQGQTYGYTF. The CDR3 bases are TGTGCCACCAGCGGACAGGGACAGACCTATGGCTACACCTTC.

V gene TRBV30 combines with J gene TRBJ2-7, with 7 bases identical to TRBD1. The CDR3 has 15 amino acids. Losses at the gene ends were 1 base for V and 3 bases for J; bases not matched to a gene: 9. Per germline, CDR1 GTSNPN and CDR2 SVGIG (reference sequence). The CDR3 reads CAWSDPDDRDYEQYF. CDR3 coding DNA: TGTGCCTGGAGTGACCCAGATGACAGGGACTACGAGCAGTACTTC.

V is TRBV29-1 and J is TRBJ2-1, with 8 bases matching TRBD2. Germline V gene lookup returns CDR1 SQVTM and CDR2 ANQGSEA. The CDR3 has 13 amino acids. Trimming at V came to 6 bases and at J to 6 bases, leaving 7 bases not matched to a gene. The CDR3 loop is CSVLAGPLNEQFF. As DNA, the CDR3 is TGCAGCGTCCTAGCGGGCCCGCTCAATGAGCAGTTCTTC.

The chain uses TRBV5-1 and TRBJ2-7; 7 bases align to TRBD1. Germline-derived CDR1 and CDR2 are SGHRS and YFSETQ. This CDR3 comprises 14 residues. Trimming at V came to 0 bases and at J to 4 bases, leaving 4 bases not matched to a gene. As DNA, the CDR3 is TGCGCCAGCAGCTTGGAGGGACAGCGATACGAGCAGTACTTC. This encodes CASSLEGQRYEQYF.

The chain joins TRBV2 to TRBJ1-4, with a weak D call TRBD1 (6 bases). V lost 6 bases, J lost 3 bases, and 14 bases lay in between. The CDR3 covers 15 residues. Germline CDR1 SNHLY, CDR2 FYNNEI. CDR3 in DNA: TGTGCCAGCAGAGGGACCGGGACACCTAATGAAAAACTGTTTTTT. Amino acids: CASRGTGTPNEKLFF.

V is TRBV5-1 and J is TRBJ2-5; the match to TRBD1 covers 7 bases. The junction had 1 base not matched to a gene; V was cut back by 4 bases and J by 1 base. Germline CDR1 and CDR2: SGHRS and YFSETQ. This CDR3 comprises 13 residues. Here the CDR3 DNA reads TGCGCCAGCAGCCGACAGGGCCAAGAGACCCAGTACTTC. Residues: CASSRQGQETQYF.

This clone appeared a single time. The J gene is TRBJ2-7, the V gene TRBV2; no firm D call. In germline, CDR1 is SNHLY, CDR2 FYNNEI. The ends were cut back, 6 bases at V and 6 bases at J, with 21 bases in the middle. The CDR3 has 15 residues. The DNA of the CDR3 is TGTGCCAGCAGACCTATAGCCACCCCAACGAGCGAGCAGTACTTC. Residues: CASRPIATPTSEQYF.

The rearrangement uses TRBV5-4 and TRBJ2-7, with 7 positions matching TRBD1. The trim removed 2 bases at V and 4 bases at J, leaving 6 bases unmatched. The CDR3 consists of 14 residues. Germline V gene lookup returns CDR1 SGHNT and CDR2 YYREEE (reference sequence). The CDR3 protein is CASSFPQGPYEQYF. Here the CDR3 DNA reads TGTGCCAGCAGCTTCCCACAGGGGCCGTACGAGCAGTACTTC.

This clone appeared a single time. The junction and the germline gene differ at one end; a read error may be behind it. CDR3 bases: TGCGCCAGCAGTCAATCCGGACAGGTCTCGGTCTTC. This translates into CASSQSGQVSVF. This sequence joins TRBV23-1 and TRBJ2-1; the match to TRBD1 covers 7 bases. TRBV23-1 counts as an open reading frame of uncertain function. CDR3 length equals 12 residues.

The V call is TRBV6-5, the J call TRBJ1-4, with D possibly being TRBD1 (6 bases). The CDR3 totals 15 residues. Germline V gene sequence: CDR1 MNHEY, CDR2 SVGAGI. The V gene lost 6 bases and the J gene lost 4 bases, with 15 bases spanning the gap. CDR3 nucleotide sequence: TGTGCCAGCAGAGATTTCCAGGGGTTTAATGAAAAACTGTTTTTT. It encodes CASRDFQGFNEKLFF.

The rearrangement links TRBV10-3 to TRBJ1-5; no definite D call. CDR3 length equals 17 residues. Germline CDR1 is ENHRY and CDR2 is SYGVKD. Trimming removed 0 bases at V and 9 bases at J, with 21 bases between. The CDR3 loop is CAISESYKGREGWPQHF. CDR3 DNA sequence: TGTGCCATCAGTGAGTCATATAAAGGGAGGGAGGGTTGGCCCCAGCATTTT.

The chain combines TRBV5-1 with TRBJ2-1; TRBD2 aligns across 10 bases. Germline V gene sequence: CDR1 SGHRS, CDR2 YFSETQ. Trimming at V came to 4 bases and at J to 0 bases, leaving 10 bases not matched to a gene. The CDR3 runs to 18 residues. CDR3 loop: CASSPISGGILSYNEQFF. The CDR3 region has the DNA TGCGCCAGCAGCCCGATTAGCGGGGGGATCCTCTCCTACAATGAGCAGTTCTTC.

The gene calls are TRBV3-1 (or the pseudogene TRBV3-2) and TRBJ1-2, with D uncertain. This CDR3 is 13 amino acids long. Germline assignment: CDR1 LGHDT and CDR2 YNNKEL (reference sequence). Trimming took off 4 bases at V and 6 bases at J, with 12 bases between the two ends. The CDR3 nucleotides read TGTGCCAGCAGCCTCACGGGGTCGGATGGCTACACCTTC. As protein: CASSLTGSDGYTF.

The chain joins TRBV30 to TRBJ1-2, with a possible D match to TRBD1 (6 bases). This CDR3 spans 12 amino acids. V lost 2 bases and J 6 bases, leaving 10 bases between the germline ends. CDR1 GTSNPN and CDR2 SVGIG come from the germline V gene (reference sequence). The CDR3 region has the DNA TGTGCCTGGAGTCGGACAGTTAATGGCTACACCTTC. It codes for CAWSRTVNGYTF.

This clone occurred a few times. V and J are TRBV10-1 and TRBJ2-3, with D perhaps TRBD2 (6 bases). The CDR3 sequence is 17 residues long. The V end was cut by 3 bases, the J end by 7 bases, with 23 bases between. CDR1 and CDR2 from the germline V gene are WNHNN and SYGVQD (reference sequence). In nucleotides, the CDR3 is TGCGCCAGCAGTGACCCCAGCCCTAGCGTTGGGGAGTATACGCAGTATTTT. The encoded protein is CASSDPSPSVGEYTQYF.

V and J are TRBV15 and TRBJ1-2; the match to TRBD1 covers 9 bases. The germline gives CDR1 LNHNV, CDR2 YYDKDF (reference sequence). Losses at the gene ends were 3 bases for V and 4 bases for J; bases not matched to a gene: 3. The CDR3 extends over 14 amino acids. The CDR3 spells CATSSMDRGYGYTF. CDR3 DNA: TGTGCCACCAGCAGCATGGACAGGGGCTATGGCTACACCTTC.

This chain uses TRBV19 with TRBJ1-4, with TRBD1 matching 9 bases. The trim removed 4 bases at V and 8 bases at J, leaving 17 bases unmatched. This CDR3 is 18 amino acids long. Germline V gene lookup returns CDR1 LNHDA and CDR2 SQIVND (reference sequence). The CDR3 DNA follows: TGTGCCAGTAGTACCTCTCCGGGACAGGGACCGTTTGGAGAAAAACTGTTTTTT. This encodes CASSTSPGQGPFGEKLFF.

The rearrangement joins TRBV6-5 to TRBJ2-5, with 9 bases matching TRBD2. CDR1 is MNHEY and CDR2 is SVGAGI in the germline V gene. The CDR3 is 13 residues long. V shed 6 bases, J shed 5 bases, and the junction held 4 bases outside the gene matches. This CDR3 is CASSSGLAETQYF. In nucleotides, the CDR3 is TGTGCCAGCAGCTCAGGACTAGCGGAGACCCAGTACTTC.

The chain recombines TRBV19 with TRBJ1-6; 9 positions agree with TRBD1. V shed 6 bases and J 8 bases; nucleotides not matched to a gene: 5. The CDR3 length is 14 residues. Germline V gene lookup returns CDR1 LNHDA and CDR2 SQIVND (reference sequence). CDR3 coding DNA: TGTGCCAGTAGCCACCGGACAGGGGATTCACCCCTCCACTTT. As protein: CASSHRTGDSPLHF.

This chain joins TRBV6-1 and TRBJ1-2; TRBD1 agrees at 7 bases. Per the germline V gene, CDR1 is MNHNS and CDR2 is SASEGT. The CDR3 contains 13 residues. The V segment lost 6 bases and the J segment 8 bases; nucleotides outside the gene matches: 9. The CDR3 nucleotides read TGTGCCAGCAGAGCTGGGCAGGGGGGAGGCTACACCTTC. This translates into CASRAGQGGGYTF.

Written as DNA, the CDR3 is TGCGCCAGCAGCTTGGCCGGGGAATCCGGGGAGCTGTTTTTT. The encoded protein is CASSLAGESGELFF. The chain employs TRBV5-1 and TRBJ2-2, with D maybe TRBD2 (5 bases). Trimming removed 0 bases at V and 6 bases at J, with 9 bases between. The germline V gene encodes CDR1 SGHRS and CDR2 YFSETQ. The CDR3 loop spans 14 amino acids.

This clone was counted a single time. The chain has TRBV30 and TRBJ1-5; the D gene is possibly TRBD1 (6 bases). V was trimmed by 1 base and J by 4 bases, leaving 11 bases between them. CDR3 size: 14 residues. Germline V lookup: CDR1 GTSNPN, CDR2 SVGIG (reference sequence). The CDR3: CAWSGGQGNQPQHF. CDR3 sequence (DNA): TGTGCCTGGAGTGGGGGGCAGGGGAATCAGCCCCAGCATTTT.

The J gene is TRBJ2-5, the V gene TRBV3-1 (or the pseudogene TRBV3-2), with 9 bases aligning to TRBD2. V gave up 0 bases and J gave up 5 bases; unmatched junction bases: 16. The CDR3 spans 19 residues. Germline V gene data show CDR1 as LGHDT and CDR2 as YNNKEL (reference sequence). The CDR3 loop reads CASSQDPLAGTRGPETQYF. CDR3 in DNA: TGTGCCAGCAGCCAAGATCCCCTAGCGGGAACCCGGGGGCCTGAGACCCAGTACTTC.

In its sample, this clone was seen once. For the CDR3, the DNA is TGTGCCAGCAGCCAAGATCGGGTCATAGGGGGCTTTTATGGCTACACCTTC. Encoded protein: CASSQDRVIGGFYGYTF. V is TRBV3-1 (or the pseudogene TRBV3-2) and J is TRBJ1-2; 7 bases map to TRBD1. The J segment lost 5 bases and the V segment lost 0 bases, leaving 12 bases of the junction unmatched. Germline values: CDR1 LGHDT, CDR2 YNNKEL (reference sequence). The CDR3 contains 17 residues.